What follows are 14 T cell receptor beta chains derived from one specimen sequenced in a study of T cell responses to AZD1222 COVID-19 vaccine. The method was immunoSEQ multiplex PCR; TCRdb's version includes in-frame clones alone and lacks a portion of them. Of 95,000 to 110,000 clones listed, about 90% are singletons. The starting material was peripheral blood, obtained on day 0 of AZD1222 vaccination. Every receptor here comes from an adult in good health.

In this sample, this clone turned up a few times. This chain's CDR3 is CSVVKGGGGYEQYF. In DNA, the CDR3 is TGCAGCGTTGTTAAGGGTGGGGGAGGCTACGAGCAGTACTTC. The chain links TRBV29-1 to TRBJ2-7; D possibly corresponds to TRBD2 (6 bases). The CDR3 runs to 14 residues. CDR1 is SQVTM, CDR2 ANQGSEA, per germline. V was shortened by 4 bases and J by 3 bases, with 16 bases between the two germline ends.

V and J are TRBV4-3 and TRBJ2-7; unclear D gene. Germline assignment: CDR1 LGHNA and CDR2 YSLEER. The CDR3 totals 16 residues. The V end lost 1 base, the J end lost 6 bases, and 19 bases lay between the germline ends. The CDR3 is CASSQVGGGSIGEQYF. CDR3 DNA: TGCGCCAGCAGCCAAGTGGGCGGTGGTAGCATTGGCGAGCAGTACTTC.

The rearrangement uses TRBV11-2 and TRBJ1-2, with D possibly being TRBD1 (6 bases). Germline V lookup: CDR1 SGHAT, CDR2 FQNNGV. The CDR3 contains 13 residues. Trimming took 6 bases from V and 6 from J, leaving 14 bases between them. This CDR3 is CASRFGKGDGYTF. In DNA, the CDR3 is TGTGCCAGCAGATTCGGGAAGGGGGATGGCTACACCTTC.

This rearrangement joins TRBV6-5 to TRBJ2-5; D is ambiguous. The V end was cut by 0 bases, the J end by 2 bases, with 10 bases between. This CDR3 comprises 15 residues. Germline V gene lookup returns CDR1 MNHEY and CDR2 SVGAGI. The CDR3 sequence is CASSYSRHEQETQYF. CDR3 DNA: TGTGCCAGCAGTTACTCCCGACACGAACAAGAGACCCAGTACTTC.

The chain's CDR3 is CASSPGMNQPQHF. The CDR3 nucleotides read TGTGCCAGCAGTCCAGGGATGAATCAGCCCCAGCATTTT. The chain joins TRBV5-6 to TRBJ1-5, with D possibly matching TRBD1 (5 bases). V was cut by 5 bases and J by 4 bases, with 10 bases left in between. CDR1 SGHDT and CDR2 YYEEEE come from the germline V gene. CDR3 size: 13 residues.

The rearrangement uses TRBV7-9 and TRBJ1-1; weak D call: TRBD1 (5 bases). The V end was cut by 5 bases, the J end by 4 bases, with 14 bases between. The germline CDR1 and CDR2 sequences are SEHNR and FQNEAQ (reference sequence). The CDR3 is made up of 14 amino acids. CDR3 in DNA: TGTGCCAGCAGCCTCCGAGGGGCTGGCACTGAAGCTTTCTTT. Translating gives CASSLRGAGTEAFF.

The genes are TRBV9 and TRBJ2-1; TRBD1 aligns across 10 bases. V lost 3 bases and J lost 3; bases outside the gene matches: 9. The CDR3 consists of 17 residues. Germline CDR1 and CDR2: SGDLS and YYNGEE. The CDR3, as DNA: TGTGCCAGCAGCGACGGGACAGGGGTAAGGGACTACAATGAGCAGTTCTTC. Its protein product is CASSDGTGVRDYNEQFF.

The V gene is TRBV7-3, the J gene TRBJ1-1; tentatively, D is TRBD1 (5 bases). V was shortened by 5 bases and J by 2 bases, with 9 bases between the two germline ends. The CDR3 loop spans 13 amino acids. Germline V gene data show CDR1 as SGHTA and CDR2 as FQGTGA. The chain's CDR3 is CASSPGQNTEAFF. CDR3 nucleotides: TGTGCCAGCAGCCCGGGGCAAAACACTGAAGCTTTCTTT.

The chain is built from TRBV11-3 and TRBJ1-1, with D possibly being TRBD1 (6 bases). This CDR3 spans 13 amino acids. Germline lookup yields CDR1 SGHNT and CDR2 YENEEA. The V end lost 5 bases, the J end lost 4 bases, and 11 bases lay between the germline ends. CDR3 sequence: CASSRSGATEAFF. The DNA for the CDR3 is TGTGCCAGCAGCCGATCAGGGGCCACTGAAGCTTTCTTT.

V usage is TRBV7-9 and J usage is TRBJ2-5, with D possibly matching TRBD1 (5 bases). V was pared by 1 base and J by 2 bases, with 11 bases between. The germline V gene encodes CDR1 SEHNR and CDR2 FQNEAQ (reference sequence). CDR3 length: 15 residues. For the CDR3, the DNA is TGTGCCAGCAGCTTAGAGAGACAGTCTCAAGAGACCCAGTACTTC. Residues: CASSLERQSQETQYF.

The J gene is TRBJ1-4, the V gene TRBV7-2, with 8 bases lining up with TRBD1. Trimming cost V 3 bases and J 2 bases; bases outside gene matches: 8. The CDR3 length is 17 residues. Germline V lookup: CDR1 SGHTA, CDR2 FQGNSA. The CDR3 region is CASSLARGQGTNEKLFF. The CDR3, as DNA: TGTGCCAGCAGCTTGGCCCGCGGACAGGGCACTAATGAAAAACTGTTTTTT.

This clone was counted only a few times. DNA for the CDR3: TGTGCCAGCAGACGGCGGGACAGCGGAGATTATGGCTACACCTTC. Translated, it gives CASRRRDSGDYGYTF. The rearrangement joins TRBV3-1 (or the pseudogene TRBV3-2) to TRBJ1-2, with TRBD1 matching over 7 bases. CDR1 and CDR2 from the germline V gene are LGHDT and YNNKEL (reference sequence). V dropped 6 bases and J dropped 5; count of bases not matched to a gene: 12. The length of the CDR3 is 15 residues.

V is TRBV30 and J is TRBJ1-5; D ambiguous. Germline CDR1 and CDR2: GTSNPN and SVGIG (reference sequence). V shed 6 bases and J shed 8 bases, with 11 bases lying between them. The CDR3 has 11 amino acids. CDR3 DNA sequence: TGTGCCTGTGGGAGTTGGGAGCCCCAGCATTTT. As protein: CACGSWEPQHF.

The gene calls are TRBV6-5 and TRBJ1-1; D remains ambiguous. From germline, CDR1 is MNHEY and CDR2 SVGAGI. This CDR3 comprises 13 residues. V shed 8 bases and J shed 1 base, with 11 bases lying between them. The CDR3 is CASQTTWNTEAFF. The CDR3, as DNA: TGTGCCAGCCAGACAACGTGGAACACTGAAGCTTTCTTT.